The sequence of this T cell receptor beta chain was determined in a study of OX40 agonist ivuxolimab in advanced cancers. Germline V gives CDR1 SGDLS, CDR2 YYNGEE. The length of the CDR3 is 16 residues. V was clipped by 3 bases and J by 6 bases; unmatched bases: 12. Assay used: immunoSEQ multiplex PCR; TCRdb lists only in-frame clones, some missing. The sample records 35,000 to 45,000 clones, 91% being singletons. The gene calls are TRBV9 and TRBJ2-7; TRBD1 aligns across 10 bases. The specimen was CD4+ or CD8+ T cells sorted from blood, collected in a trial of the OX40 agonist ivuxolimab. The receptor was isolated from an adult with an advanced solid tumor such as melanoma, head and neck, liver or kidney cancer. The CDR3 nucleotides are TGTGCCAGCAGCGCCTCCACCGGGACAGGGGCAGGCGAGCAGTACTTC. Its translation is CASSASTGTGAGEQYF.